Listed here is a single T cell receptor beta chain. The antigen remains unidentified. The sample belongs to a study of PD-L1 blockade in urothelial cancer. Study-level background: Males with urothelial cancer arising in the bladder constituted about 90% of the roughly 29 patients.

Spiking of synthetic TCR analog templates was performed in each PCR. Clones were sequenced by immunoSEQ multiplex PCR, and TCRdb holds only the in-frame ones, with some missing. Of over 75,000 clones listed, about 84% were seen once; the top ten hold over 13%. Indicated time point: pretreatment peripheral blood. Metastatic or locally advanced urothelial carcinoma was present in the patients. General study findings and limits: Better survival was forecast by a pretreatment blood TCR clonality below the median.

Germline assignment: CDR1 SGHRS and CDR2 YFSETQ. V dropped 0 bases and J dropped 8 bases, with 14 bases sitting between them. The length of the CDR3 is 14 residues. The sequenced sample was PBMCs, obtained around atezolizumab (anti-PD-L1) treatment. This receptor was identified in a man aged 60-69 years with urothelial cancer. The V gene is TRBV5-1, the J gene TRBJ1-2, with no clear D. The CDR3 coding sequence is TGCGCCAGCAGCTTGGATATCGGGTACGGGGGCTACACCTTC. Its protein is CASSLDIGYGGYTF. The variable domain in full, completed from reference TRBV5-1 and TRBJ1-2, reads KAGVTQTPRYLIKTRGQQVTLSCSPISGHRSVSWYQQTPGQGLQFLFEYFSETQRNKGNFPGRFSGRQFSNSRSEMNVSTLELGDSALYLCASSLDIGYGGYTFGSGTRLTVV.